This TCR beta chain came from a study of sequential checkpoint blockade in melanoma. The ends lost 2 bases at V and 7 bases at J; junction bases unmatched: 6. From germline, CDR1 is SGHRS and CDR2 YFSETQ. The CDR3 runs to 14 residues. Treatment described: randomized to nivolumab then ipilimumab (arm A) or the reverse (arm B). Generated by immunoSEQ multiplex PCR, the TCRdb table keeps only in-frame clones and is missing some. The data contain 30,000 to 45,000 clones, approximately 91% of them singletons. This chain links TRBV5-1 with TRBJ2-5; 9 nucleotides match TRBD1. The input for sequencing was CD8+ T cells sorted from blood (inferred from file names), taken from a patient given nivolumab and ipilimumab in sequence. The sequence was collected from a human donor with melanoma. The CDR3 loop is CASSFTGGAGTQYF. In nucleotides, the CDR3 is TGCGCCAGCAGCTTTACAGGGGGCGCAGGGACCCAGTACTTC. The variable domain in full, completed from reference TRBV5-1 and TRBJ2-5, reads KAGVTQTPRYLIKTRGQQVTLSCSPISGHRSVSWYQQTPGQGLQFLFEYFSETQRNKGNFPGRFSGRQFSNSRSEMNVSTLELGDSALYLCASSFTGGAGTQYFGPGTRLLVL.